This entry lists 24 T cell receptor beta chains sequenced from one sample in a study of cytomegalovirus exposure and HLA in healthy donors. PCR was performed using 60 Vbeta and 13 Jbeta primers. Produced via immunoSEQ multiplex PCR; TCRdb's table is partial and in-frame only. The data contain some 190,000 clones, approximately 86% of them seen just once; the ten biggest clones take up approximately 1.9%. Sequencing was done on a sample of PBMCs. The receptors here all came from a woman under 30 in good health and CMV-seronegative.

This sequence joins TRBV18 and TRBJ2-2; D ambiguous. Germline CDR1 and CDR2: KGHSH and LQKENI. The CDR3 length is 13 residues. Between the trimmed V and J ends, which lost 0 bases and 6 bases, there was a span of 5 bases. The chain's CDR3 is CASSPPTAGELFF. The CDR3 nucleotides read TGTGCCAGCTCACCACCCACGGCCGGGGAGCTGTTTTTT.

This clone was seen a few times. The V call is TRBV2, the J call TRBJ1-6; tentative D call: TRBD1 (5 bases). The CDR3 sequence is 14 residues long. Deletions cut 7 bases from V and 9 bases from J, with 16 bases between. Per the germline V gene, CDR1 is SNHLY and CDR2 is FYNNEI. DNA for the CDR3: TGTGCCAGCAAGAGGCGGCAGGGAACTTCACCCCTCCACTTT. Protein product: CASKRRQGTSPLHF.

V gene TRBV14 combines with J gene TRBJ2-1; TRBD2 aligns across 10 bases. V trimming: 4 bases; J trimming: 3 bases; junction bases outside the gene matches: 6. Per the germline V gene, CDR1 is SGHDN and CDR2 is FVKESK. The CDR3 sequence is 16 residues long. CDR3 sequence (DNA): TGTGCCAGCAGCCGAGCACTAGCGGGGTACTACAATGAGCAGTTCTTC. Its translation is CASSRALAGYYNEQFF.

This chain connects TRBV9 to TRBJ2-5, with 7 bases matching TRBD2. CDR3 size: 15 residues. J lost 5 bases, V lost 0 bases, and 7 bases had no gene match. Germline CDR1 and CDR2: SGDLS and YYNGEE. In DNA form, the CDR3 reads TGTGCCAGCAGCGTAGGGTGGCGGGGGAGTGAGACCCAGTACTTC. It codes for CASSVGWRGSETQYF.

This chain links TRBV10-3 with TRBJ1-3, with TRBD1 as a possible D gene (5 bases). CDR1 and CDR2 from the germline V gene are ENHRY and SYGVKD. The CDR3 totals 14 residues. Trimming took 10 bases from V and 0 from J, leaving 13 bases between them. Here the CDR3 reads CATQDGTSGNTIYF. CDR3 coding DNA: TGTGCCACACAGGACGGTACCTCTGGAAACACCATATATTTT.

This rearrangement joins TRBV9 to TRBJ2-5; D is possibly TRBD2 (5 bases). Germline V gene lookup returns CDR1 SGDLS and CDR2 YYNGEE. V lost 4 bases and J 1 base, leaving 11 bases between the germline ends. This CDR3 region has 14 residues. The CDR3: CASSRGVTQETQYF. CDR3 bases: TGTGCCAGCAGCCGGGGAGTTACCCAAGAGACCCAGTACTTC.

V and J are TRBV7-3 and TRBJ2-5; 10 bases are shared with TRBD1. Germline loops: CDR1 SGHTA, CDR2 FQGTGA. Losses at the gene ends were 6 bases for V and 4 bases for J; bases not matched to a gene: 2. The CDR3 length is 13 residues. This CDR3 is CASSDRGPETQYF. As DNA, the CDR3 is TGTGCCAGCAGTGACAGGGGGCCAGAGACCCAGTACTTC.

This clone was detected only once. The V and J genes are TRBV5-1 and TRBJ2-1, with a tentative D call TRBD2 (5 bases). The CDR3 totals 14 residues. Germline V gives CDR1 SGHRS, CDR2 YFSETQ. The germline V and J ends were trimmed by 4 bases and 10 bases, with 18 bases remaining between them. The CDR3 loop reads CASSLYGVGREQFF. The CDR3 DNA reads TGCGCCAGCAGCCTTTATGGGGTTGGGAGAGAGCAGTTCTTC.

The V call is TRBV7-9, the J call TRBJ1-1, with TRBD1 as a possible D gene (6 bases). With 3 bases removed from V and 0 bases from J, the gap between germline ends came to 14 bases. The V gene's germline CDR1 is SEHNR and CDR2 FQNEAQ (reference sequence). CDR3 length: 16 residues. CDR3 amino acids: CASSFPRGTLNTEAFF. The CDR3 DNA reads as TGTGCCAGCAGCTTTCCCCGTGGGACATTGAACACTGAAGCTTTCTTT.

The chain is built from TRBV7-9 and TRBJ2-3; tentative D call: TRBD2 (6 bases). Germline CDR1 and CDR2: SEHNR and FQNEAQ (reference sequence). The V end was cut by 5 bases, the J end by 4 bases, with 19 bases between. This CDR3 has 16 residues. The CDR3 sequence: CASSHPGRGAADTQYF. In DNA form, the CDR3 reads TGTGCCAGCAGCCACCCCGGGCGGGGCGCCGCAGATACGCAGTATTTT.

V is TRBV11-2 and J is TRBJ2-1; possible D gene TRBD1, 5 bases. Trimming pared 0 bases from V and 0 bases from J, leaving 21 bases between. Germline V gene data show CDR1 as SGHAT and CDR2 as FQNNGV. CDR3 length: 20 amino acids. The CDR3 protein is CASSLEGVPMYQSSYNEQFF. In DNA form, the CDR3 reads TGTGCCAGCAGCTTAGAAGGGGTCCCCATGTACCAAAGCTCCTACAATGAGCAGTTCTTC.

This chain connects TRBV6-1 to TRBJ2-1, with D tentatively TRBD1 (6 bases). This CDR3 is built from 14 residues. Trimming left V 5 bases short and J 10 bases short, with 18 bases between. Germline loops: CDR1 MNHNS, CDR2 SASEGT. DNA for the CDR3: TGTGCCAGCAGTAACGGACAGTCCCCTAGGGAGCAGTTCTTC. As protein: CASSNGQSPREQFF.

The gene calls are TRBV18 and TRBJ2-7; D remains ambiguous. Trimming took off 2 bases at V and 0 bases at J, with 8 bases between the two ends. The CDR3 length is 14 residues. CDR1 is KGHSH and CDR2 is LQKENI in the germline V gene. The CDR3 region is CASSPSTDSYEQYF. Written as DNA, the CDR3 is TGTGCCAGCTCACCATCCACTGACTCCTACGAGCAGTACTTC.

This chain connects TRBV4-1 to TRBJ1-5; D call uncertain. In germline, CDR1 is MGHRA, CDR2 YSYEKL. The CDR3 is 16 residues long. V was cut by 0 bases and J by 6 bases, with 15 bases left in between. CDR3 in amino acids: CASSQDGTPRGQPQHF. The CDR3 region has the DNA TGCGCCAGCAGCCAAGACGGAACACCACGCGGTCAGCCCCAGCATTTT.

The chain joins TRBV7-6 to TRBJ2-3; 7 bases line up with TRBD2. This CDR3 is built from 16 residues. In germline, CDR1 is SGHVS, CDR2 FNYEAQ. With V trimmed by 1 base and J by 3 bases, 7 bases remained unmatched. CDR3 region: CASSLGGGVNTDTQYF. In nucleotides, the CDR3 is TGTGCCAGCAGCTTAGGTGGGGGGGTGAATACAGATACGCAGTATTTT.

The chain employs TRBV6-4 and TRBJ2-3; no firm D call. Germline V gives CDR1 MRHNA, CDR2 SNTAGT. The CDR3 consists of 11 residues. V shed 4 bases and J shed 9 bases, with 8 bases lying between them. As DNA, the CDR3 is TGTGCCAGCAGTGGCGGTAGAACGCAGTATTTT. It encodes CASSGGRTQYF.

The V and J genes are TRBV5-1 and TRBJ2-1, with a tentative D call TRBD1 (5 bases). Germline CDR1 reads SGHRS; CDR2 reads YFSETQ. V was shortened by 3 bases and J by 5 bases, with 15 bases between the two germline ends. This CDR3 is built from 15 residues. The CDR3 protein is CASSSNSRQNNEQFF. The CDR3 DNA reads as TGCGCCAGCAGCTCCAACTCCCGACAGAACAATGAGCAGTTCTTC.

This clone was detected a few times. The chain carries TRBV27 and TRBJ2-2, with 7 nucleotides matching TRBD1. V was clipped by 5 bases and J by 2 bases; unmatched bases: 5. The CDR3 has 15 amino acids. Per germline, CDR1 MNHEY and CDR2 SMNVEV (reference sequence). CDR3 in amino acids: CASSPNRGNTGELFF. CDR3 nucleotide sequence: TGTGCCAGCAGTCCCAACAGGGGTAACACCGGGGAGCTGTTTTTT.

The rearrangement links TRBV23-1 to TRBJ2-1; no reliable D call. TRBV23-1 is known as an ORF, though its function is uncertain. V was clipped by 1 base and J by 0 bases, with 22 bases between them. The CDR3 extends over 20 amino acids. CDR3 in amino acids: CASSQFWPQAFLSSYNEQFF. As DNA, the CDR3 is TGCGCCAGCAGTCAATTTTGGCCCCAGGCGTTCCTTAGCTCCTACAATGAGCAGTTCTTC.

This clone was found a few times. This chain joins TRBV5-1 and TRBJ2-1, with D hard to call. Trimming pared 0 bases from V and 9 bases from J, leaving 10 bases between. The CDR3 contains 13 residues. CDR1 and CDR2 (germline): SGHRS, YFSETQ. CDR3 bases: TGCGCCAGCAGCTTGGCCTCCACGAGTGAGCAGTTCTTC. Protein product: CASSLASTSEQFF.

The V call is TRBV27, the J call TRBJ1-3; D possibly corresponds to TRBD1 (6 bases). The germline CDR1 and CDR2 sequences are MNHEY and SMNVEV (reference sequence). The CDR3 covers 15 residues. With 5 bases removed from V and 3 bases from J, the gap between germline ends came to 14 bases. The CDR3 loop reads CASSKGQYGGNTIYF. The CDR3 nucleotides read TGTGCCAGCAGTAAAGGACAGTACGGTGGAAACACCATATATTTT.

This clone was seen once. V usage is TRBV29-1 and J usage is TRBJ2-2, with 10 nucleotides matching TRBD1. V was pared by 3 bases and J by 7 bases, with 8 bases of the junction left unmatched. Germline CDR1 is SQVTM and CDR2 is ANQGSEA. CDR3 size: 15 residues. The CDR3 DNA is TGCAGCGTTGAGGGGACAGGGGACGGGAACGGGGAGCTGTTTTTT. It is translated as CSVEGTGDGNGELFF.

J is TRBJ2-5 and V is TRBV5-1; 16 positions agree with TRBD2. The germline V gene encodes CDR1 SGHRS and CDR2 YFSETQ. CDR3 size: 17 residues. V lost 3 bases and J lost 5; bases outside the gene matches: 7. In DNA form, the CDR3 reads TGCGCCAGCAGCTCCACCGGGACTAGCGGGGGGGGTGAGACCCAGTACTTC. It specifies CASSSTGTSGGGETQYF.

This clone was recorded once. J is TRBJ2-4 and V is TRBV5-8, with TRBD2 matching over 8 bases. J was trimmed by 0 bases and V by 10 bases; bases with no gene match: 9. The CDR3 is 15 residues long. Germline values: CDR1 SGHTS, CDR2 YDEGEE. The CDR3 region is CASRRGASAKNIQYF. CDR3 bases: TGTGCCTCTCGGCGGGGGGCTTCAGCCAAAAACATTCAGTACTTC.